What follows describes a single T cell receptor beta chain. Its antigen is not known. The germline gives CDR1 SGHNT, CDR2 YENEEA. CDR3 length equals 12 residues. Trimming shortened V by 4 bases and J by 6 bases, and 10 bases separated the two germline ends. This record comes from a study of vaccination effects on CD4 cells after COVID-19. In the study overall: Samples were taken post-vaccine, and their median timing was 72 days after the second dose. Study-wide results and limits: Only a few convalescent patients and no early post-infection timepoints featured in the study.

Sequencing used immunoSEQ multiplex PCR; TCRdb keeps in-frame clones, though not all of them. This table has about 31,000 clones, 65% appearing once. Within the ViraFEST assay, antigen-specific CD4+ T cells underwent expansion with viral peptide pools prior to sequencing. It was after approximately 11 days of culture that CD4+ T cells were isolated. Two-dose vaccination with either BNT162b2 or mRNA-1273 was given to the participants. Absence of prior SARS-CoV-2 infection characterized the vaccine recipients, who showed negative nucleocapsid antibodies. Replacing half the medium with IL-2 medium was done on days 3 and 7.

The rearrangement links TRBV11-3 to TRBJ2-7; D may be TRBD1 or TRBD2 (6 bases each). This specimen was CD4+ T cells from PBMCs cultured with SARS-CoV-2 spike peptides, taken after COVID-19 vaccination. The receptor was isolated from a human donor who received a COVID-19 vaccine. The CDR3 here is CASSSTGAEQYF. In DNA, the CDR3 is TGTGCCAGCAGCTCAACGGGGGCCGAGCAGTACTTC.